A selection of T cell receptor beta chains follows, all from one sample in a study of metastatic and nonmetastatic thyroid tumors. TCRdb recomputed clones from the PCR reads via MiXCR. Among approximately 12,000 clones listed, around 31% were seen once. The sequenced sample consisted of tumor tissue. These receptors were collected from a female donor with papillary thyroid cancer or a benign thyroid nodule (not recorded which). Some clones in this sample may be carry-over from other donors' samples. Both conserved end residues are part of each CDR3. D genes are given only for firm matches.

>TRBJ2-7|TRBD1|TRBV4-1
CASSHGQGAYEQYF
>TRBJ2-5|NA|TRBV20-1
CSARDLLAEQETQYF
>TRBJ2-7|NA|TRBV24-1
CATSDHRDYEQYF
>TRBJ1-1|NA|TRBV7-6
CASSLDTGFGTEAFF
>TRBJ2-1|NA|TRBV28
CASSLTGNYNEQFF
>TRBJ2-1|NA|TRBV12-3/TRBV12-4
CASSLQGKGGEQFF
>TRBJ1-3|NA|TRBV15
CATSRNRGNTIYF
>TRBJ1-1|NA|TRBV6-1
CASRDTEAFF
>TRBJ2-2|NA|TRBV20-1
CSAGVQVPNTGELFF
>TRBJ1-5|NA|TRBV28
CASSYGTGNQPQHF
>TRBJ2-7|NA|TRBV6-1
CASSGVWFEQYF
>TRBJ2-7|NA|TRBV28
CASSFEYEQYF
>TRBJ1-4|TRBD1|TRBV19
CASRNSGGDRREKLFF
>TRBJ2-2|NA|TRBV6-2/TRBV6-3
CASRLAGMPGELFF
>TRBJ1-3|NA|TRBV6-1
CASSSRLNSGNTIYF
>TRBJ2-3|TRBD2|TRBV27
CASSLVGRGGDTQYF